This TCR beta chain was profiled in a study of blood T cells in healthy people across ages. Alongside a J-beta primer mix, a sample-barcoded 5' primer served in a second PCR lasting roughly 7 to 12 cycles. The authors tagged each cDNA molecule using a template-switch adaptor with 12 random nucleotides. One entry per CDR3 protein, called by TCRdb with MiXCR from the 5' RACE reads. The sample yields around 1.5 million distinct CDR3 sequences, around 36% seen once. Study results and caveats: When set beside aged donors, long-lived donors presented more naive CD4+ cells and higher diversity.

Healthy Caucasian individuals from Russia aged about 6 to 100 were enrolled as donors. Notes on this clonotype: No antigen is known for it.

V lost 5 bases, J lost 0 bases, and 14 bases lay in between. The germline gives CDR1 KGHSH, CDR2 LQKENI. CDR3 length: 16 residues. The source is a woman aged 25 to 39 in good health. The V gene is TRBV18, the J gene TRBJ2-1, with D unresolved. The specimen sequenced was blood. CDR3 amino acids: CASSTFSKSSYNEQFF. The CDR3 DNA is TGTGCCAGCTCAACCTTTAGCAAGAGCTCCTACAATGAGCAGTTCTTC.